This is a list of T cell receptor beta chains from one sample in a study of CD8 T cells in ankylosing spondylitis. TCRdb fed the 5' RACE reads into MiXCR, producing one record per CDR3 protein. The sample includes more than 100,000 distinct CDR3 sequences, approximately 17% seen only once; the top ten take approximately 30%. Sequences were obtained from blood, either unsorted or a sorted T cell fraction (not recorded which). The receptors come from a male donor with ankylosing spondylitis. Both conserved end residues are trimmed from each CDR3. A D gene is named only where the DNA matches it firmly.

d_call,v_call,cdr3_aa
NA,TRBV29-1,SVGVWGNEQF
TRBD1,TRBV19,ASSVGTADSNQPQH
NA,TRBV7-9,ASSFSPDTYEQY
TRBD2,TRBV29-1,SVDSGLDIFHEQF
TRBD2,TRBV2,ASSATPGLAEYEQY
NA,TRBV9,ASSRAGGFEAF
NA,TRBV10-3,AISGATASTDTQY
NA,TRBV29-1,SVRDPKNIQY
NA,TRBV27,ASSFGQGVDTQY
NA,TRBV7-9,ASSFRPDTQY
NA,TRBV12-3/TRBV12-4,ASSLARTGDT
NA,TRBV5-1,ASSDTNLLGYT
NA,TRBV11-2,ASSYGPYNEQF
NA,TRBV7-6,ASSLTAAITTDTQY
TRBD2,TRBV12-3/TRBV12-4,ASSLTSGMADTQY
NA,TRBV9,ASSVTDEQF
TRBD2,TRBV29-1,SVDGWTSGTTSTDTQY
TRBD2,TRBV11-1,ASSTEEGLVMWEQF
TRBD1,TRBV7-9,ASIARDRDLDTQY
NA,TRBV4-1,ASSHIQGGSGELF
NA,TRBV20-1,SARVDYEQY
NA,TRBV27,ASSPLRGGGNQPQH
NA,TRBV7-9,ASTPSGTGELF
NA,TRBV20-1,SARGLVQPQH
TRBD1,TRBV4-1,ASSQDYPTGMYGYT
TRBD1,TRBV2,ASSELDRGTGYT
TRBD2,TRBV27,ASSPGLAGELQY
NA,TRBV20-1,SAPRLVASSYNEQF
TRBD2,TRBV29-1,SVETSGVSYEQY
TRBD1,TRBV11-1,ASSLGAGQGLQETQY
TRBD1,TRBV20-1,SARDRDRVGYT
NA,TRBV28,ASRDPPGPPADTQY
TRBD2,TRBV29-1,SALGAGGTLVSYEQY
NA,TRBV12-3/TRBV12-4,ASGGGLIYNEQF
TRBD2,TRBV9,ASSVEAGANNEQF
NA,TRBV27,ASSSRTNTGELF
NA,TRBV11-2,ASSLDPGLHYGYT
NA,TRBV14,ASSQVGPRTREQY
NA,TRBV9,ASSAGLGYT
TRBD1,TRBV27,ASSPGTGGGETQY
NA,TRBV5-1,ASSPWDSGNTIY
NA,TRBV4-2,ASSQENQGYTGELF
TRBD1,TRBV27,ASSPGQDNQPQH
NA,TRBV27,ATWGDNEQF
TRBD2,TRBV12-3/TRBV12-4,ASIFSGLAGVIEQF
NA,TRBV5-1,ASSLAWQAENTGELF
NA,TRBV10-2,ASRSFGGGSYEQY
NA,TRBV6-1,ATAPLYEQY
TRBD1,TRBV24-1,ATSDTNTGTGEPEQF
NA,TRBV27,ASRWGAGNQPQH
NA,TRBV9,ASSVLEGITDTQY
NA,TRBV7-9,ASSSGQKYEQY
TRBD2,TRBV12-3/TRBV12-4,ASSLIAGGISEQY
TRBD2,TRBV24-1,ATSDSPRTSGSKVNTGELF
NA,TRBV5-1,ASSLDSRRGYNEQF
TRBD2,TRBV6-4,ASSLLAEGTNEQF
TRBD2,TRBV27,ASSRRGVPYEQY
TRBD1,TRBV9,ASSPGTGGADGYT